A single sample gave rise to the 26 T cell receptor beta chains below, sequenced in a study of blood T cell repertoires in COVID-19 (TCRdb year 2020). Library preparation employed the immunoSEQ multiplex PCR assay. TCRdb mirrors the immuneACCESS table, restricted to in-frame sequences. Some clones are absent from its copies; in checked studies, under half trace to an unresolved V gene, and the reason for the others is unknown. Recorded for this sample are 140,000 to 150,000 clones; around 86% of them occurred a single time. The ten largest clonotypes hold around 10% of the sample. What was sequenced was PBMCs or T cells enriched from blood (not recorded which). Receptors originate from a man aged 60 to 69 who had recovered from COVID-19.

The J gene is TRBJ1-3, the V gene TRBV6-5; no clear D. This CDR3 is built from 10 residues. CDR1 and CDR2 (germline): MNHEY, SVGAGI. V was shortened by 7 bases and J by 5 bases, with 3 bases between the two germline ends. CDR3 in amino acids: CASIRNTIYF. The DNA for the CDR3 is TGTGCCAGCATTAGAAACACCATATATTTT.

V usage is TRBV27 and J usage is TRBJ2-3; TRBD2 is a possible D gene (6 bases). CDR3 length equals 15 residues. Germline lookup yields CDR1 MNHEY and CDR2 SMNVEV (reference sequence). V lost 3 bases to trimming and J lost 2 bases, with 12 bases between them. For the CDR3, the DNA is TGTGCCAGCAGTTTGAGGTCTAGCGTCACAGATACGCAGTATTTT. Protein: CASSLRSSVTDTQYF.

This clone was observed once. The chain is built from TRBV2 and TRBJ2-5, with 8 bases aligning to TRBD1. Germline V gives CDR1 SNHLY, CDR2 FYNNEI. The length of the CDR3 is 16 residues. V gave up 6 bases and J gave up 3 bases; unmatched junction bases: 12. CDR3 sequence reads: CASRVVRTGWEETQYF. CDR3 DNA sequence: TGTGCCAGCAGAGTAGTTCGGACAGGGTGGGAAGAGACCCAGTACTTC.

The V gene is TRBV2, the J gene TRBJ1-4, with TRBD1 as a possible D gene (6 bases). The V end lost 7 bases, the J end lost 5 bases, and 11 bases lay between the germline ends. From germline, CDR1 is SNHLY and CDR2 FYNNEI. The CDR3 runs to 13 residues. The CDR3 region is CASTGTRNEKLFF. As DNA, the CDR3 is TGTGCCAGCACAGGGACACGGAATGAAAAACTGTTTTTT.

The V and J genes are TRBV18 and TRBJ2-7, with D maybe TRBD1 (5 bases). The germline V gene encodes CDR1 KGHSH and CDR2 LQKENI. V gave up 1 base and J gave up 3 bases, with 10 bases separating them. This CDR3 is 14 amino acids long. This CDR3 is CASSPQGASYEQYF. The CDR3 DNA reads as TGTGCCAGCTCACCACAAGGGGCTAGCTACGAGCAGTACTTC.

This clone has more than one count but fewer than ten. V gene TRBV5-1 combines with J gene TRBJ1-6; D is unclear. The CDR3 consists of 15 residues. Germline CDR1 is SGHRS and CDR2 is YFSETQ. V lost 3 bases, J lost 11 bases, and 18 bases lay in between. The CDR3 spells CASSSSGGFQTPLHF. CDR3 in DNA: TGCGCCAGCAGCTCCTCCGGAGGATTTCAGACACCCCTCCACTTT.

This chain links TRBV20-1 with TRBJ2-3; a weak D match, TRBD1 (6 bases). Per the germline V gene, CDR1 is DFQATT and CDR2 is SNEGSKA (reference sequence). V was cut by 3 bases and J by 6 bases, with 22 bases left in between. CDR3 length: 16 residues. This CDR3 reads CSASGGRTYAVDTQYF. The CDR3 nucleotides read TGCAGTGCTAGTGGGGGCCGAACATACGCGGTCGATACGCAGTATTTT.

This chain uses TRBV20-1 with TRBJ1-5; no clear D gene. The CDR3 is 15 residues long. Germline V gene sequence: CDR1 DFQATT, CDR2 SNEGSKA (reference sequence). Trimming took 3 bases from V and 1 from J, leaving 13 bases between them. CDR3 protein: CSASAGQVSNQPQHF. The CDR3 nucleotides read TGCAGTGCTAGTGCTGGCCAGGTCAGCAATCAGCCCCAGCATTTT.

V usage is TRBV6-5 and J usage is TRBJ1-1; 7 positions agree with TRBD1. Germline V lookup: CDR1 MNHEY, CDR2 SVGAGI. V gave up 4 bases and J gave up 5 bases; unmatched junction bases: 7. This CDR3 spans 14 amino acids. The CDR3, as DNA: TGTGCCAGCAGTTTATCGACAGGGTGGACTGAAGCTTTCTTT. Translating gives CASSLSTGWTEAFF.

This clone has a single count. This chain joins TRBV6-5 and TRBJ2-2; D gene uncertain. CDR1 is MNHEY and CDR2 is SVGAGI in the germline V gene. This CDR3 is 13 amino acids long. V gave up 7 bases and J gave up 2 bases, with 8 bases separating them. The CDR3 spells CASTVINTGELFF. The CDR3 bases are TGTGCCAGCACGGTCATTAACACCGGGGAGCTGTTTTTT.

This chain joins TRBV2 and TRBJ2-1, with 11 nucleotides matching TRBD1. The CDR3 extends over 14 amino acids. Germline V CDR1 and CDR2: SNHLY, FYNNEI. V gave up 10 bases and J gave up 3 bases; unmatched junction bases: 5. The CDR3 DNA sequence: TGTGCCACCACCGGGACAGGGGGCTACAATGAGCAGTTCTTC. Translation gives CATTGTGGYNEQFF.

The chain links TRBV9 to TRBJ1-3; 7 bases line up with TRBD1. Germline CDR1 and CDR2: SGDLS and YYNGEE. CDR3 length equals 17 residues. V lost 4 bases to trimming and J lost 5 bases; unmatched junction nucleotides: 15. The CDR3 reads CASSRSPDRVDRNTIYF. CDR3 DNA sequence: TGTGCCAGCAGCCGCTCACCCGACAGGGTGGATCGAAACACCATATATTTT.

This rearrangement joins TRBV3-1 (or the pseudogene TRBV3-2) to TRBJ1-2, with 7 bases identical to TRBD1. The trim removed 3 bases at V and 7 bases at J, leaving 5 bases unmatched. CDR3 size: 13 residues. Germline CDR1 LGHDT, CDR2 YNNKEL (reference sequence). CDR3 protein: CASSQDRTGGYTF. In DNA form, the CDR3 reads TGTGCCAGCAGCCAGGACAGGACGGGTGGCTACACCTTC.

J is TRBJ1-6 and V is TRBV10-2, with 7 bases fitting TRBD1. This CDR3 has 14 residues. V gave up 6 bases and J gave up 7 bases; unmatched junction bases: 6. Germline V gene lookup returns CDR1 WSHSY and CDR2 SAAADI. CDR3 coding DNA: TGCGCCAGCAGATCTAGGGACAGCAATTCACCCCTCCACTTT. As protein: CASRSRDSNSPLHF.

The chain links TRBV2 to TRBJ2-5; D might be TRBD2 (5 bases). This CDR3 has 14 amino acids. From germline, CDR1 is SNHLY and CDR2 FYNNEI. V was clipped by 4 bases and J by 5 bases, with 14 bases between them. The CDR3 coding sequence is TGTGCCAGCAGTGTTGAGGGCGACGGGGAGACCCAGTACTTC. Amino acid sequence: CASSVEGDGETQYF.

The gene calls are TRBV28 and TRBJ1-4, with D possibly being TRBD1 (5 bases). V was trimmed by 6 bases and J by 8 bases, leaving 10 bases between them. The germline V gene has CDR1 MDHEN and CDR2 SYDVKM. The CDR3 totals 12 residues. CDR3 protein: CASRGLEEKLFF. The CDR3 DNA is TGTGCCAGCAGGGGGCTGGAAGAAAAACTGTTTTTT. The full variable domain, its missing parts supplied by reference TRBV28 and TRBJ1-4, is DVKVTQSSRYLVKRTGEKVFLECVQDMDHENMFWYRQDPGLGLRLIYFSYDVKMKEKGDIPEGYSVSREKKERFSLILESASTNQTSMYLCASRGLEEKLFFGSGTQLSVL.

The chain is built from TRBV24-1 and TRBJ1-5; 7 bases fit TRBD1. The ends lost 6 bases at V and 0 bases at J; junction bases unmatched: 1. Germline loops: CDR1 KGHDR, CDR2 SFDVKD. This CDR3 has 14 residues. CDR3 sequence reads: CATSRDSSNQPQHF. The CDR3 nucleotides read TGTGCCACCAGTCGGGACAGTAGCAATCAGCCCCAGCATTTT.

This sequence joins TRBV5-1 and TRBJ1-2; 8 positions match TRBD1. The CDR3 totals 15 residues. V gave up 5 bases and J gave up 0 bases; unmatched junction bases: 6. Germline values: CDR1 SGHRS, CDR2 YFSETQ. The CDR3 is CASSTTGGANYGYTF. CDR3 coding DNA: TGCGCCAGCAGTACCACAGGGGGAGCTAACTATGGCTACACCTTC.

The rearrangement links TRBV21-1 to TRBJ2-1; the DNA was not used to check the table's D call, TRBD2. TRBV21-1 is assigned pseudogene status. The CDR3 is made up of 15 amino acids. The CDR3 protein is CASSKVPKRYNEQFF. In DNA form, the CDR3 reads TGTGCCAGCAGCAAAGTACCTAAACGGTACAATGAGCAGTTCTTC.

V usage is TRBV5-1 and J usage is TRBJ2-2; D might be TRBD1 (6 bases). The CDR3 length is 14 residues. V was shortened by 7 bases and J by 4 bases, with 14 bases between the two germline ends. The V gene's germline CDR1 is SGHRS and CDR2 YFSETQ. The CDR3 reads CASGRDKATGELFF. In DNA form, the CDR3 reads TGCGCCAGCGGCAGGGACAAGGCCACCGGGGAGCTGTTTTTT.

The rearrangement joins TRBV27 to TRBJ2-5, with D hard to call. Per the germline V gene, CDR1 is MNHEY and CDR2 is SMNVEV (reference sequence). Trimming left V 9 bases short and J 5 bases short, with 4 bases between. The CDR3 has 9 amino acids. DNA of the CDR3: TGTGCCAGGAGGGAGACCCAGTACTTC. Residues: CARRETQYF.

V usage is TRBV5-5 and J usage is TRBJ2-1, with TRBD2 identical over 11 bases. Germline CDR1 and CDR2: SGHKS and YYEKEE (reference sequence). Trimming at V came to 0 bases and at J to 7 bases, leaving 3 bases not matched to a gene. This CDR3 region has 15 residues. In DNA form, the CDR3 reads TGTGCCAGCAGCTTGGTACTAGCGGGAGTTAATGAGCAGTTCTTC. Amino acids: CASSLVLAGVNEQFF.

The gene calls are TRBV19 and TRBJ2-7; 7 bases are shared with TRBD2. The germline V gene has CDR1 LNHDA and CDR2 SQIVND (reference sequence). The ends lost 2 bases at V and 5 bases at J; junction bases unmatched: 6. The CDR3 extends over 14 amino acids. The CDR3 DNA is TGTGCCAGTAGTATACTGGGAGGGACCCACGAGCAGTACTTC. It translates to CASSILGGTHEQYF.

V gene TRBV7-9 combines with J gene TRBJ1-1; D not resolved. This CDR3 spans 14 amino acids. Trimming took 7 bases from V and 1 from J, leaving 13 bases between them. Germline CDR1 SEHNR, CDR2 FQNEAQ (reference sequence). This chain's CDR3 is CASTQTRQNTEAFF. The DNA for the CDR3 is TGTGCCAGCACCCAGACTCGGCAGAACACTGAAGCTTTCTTT.

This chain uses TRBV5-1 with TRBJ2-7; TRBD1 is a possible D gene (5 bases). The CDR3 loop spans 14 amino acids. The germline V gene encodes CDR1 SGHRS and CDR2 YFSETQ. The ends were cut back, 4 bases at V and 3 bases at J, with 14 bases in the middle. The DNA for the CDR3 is TGCGCCAGCAGCCTGGACGGCCAGGGCTACGAGCAGTACTTC. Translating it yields CASSLDGQGYEQYF.

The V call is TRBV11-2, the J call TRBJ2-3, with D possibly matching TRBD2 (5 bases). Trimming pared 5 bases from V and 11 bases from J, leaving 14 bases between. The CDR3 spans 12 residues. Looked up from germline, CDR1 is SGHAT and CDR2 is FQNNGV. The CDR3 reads CASSPGPAVQYF. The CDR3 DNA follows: TGTGCCAGCAGCCCTGGTCCAGCGGTGCAGTATTTT.